The 8 T cell receptor beta chains below were found in one sample sequenced in a study of PD-L1 blockade in urothelial cancer. Assay used: immunoSEQ multiplex PCR; TCRdb lists only in-frame clones, some missing. The sample consists of tens of thousands of clones, roughly 85% of them appearing once. Source: PBMCs, taken around atezolizumab (anti-PD-L1) treatment. The origin of the receptors is a man in his 60s with urothelial cancer.

The chain couples TRBV19 to TRBJ1-2, with 8 bases matching TRBD1. Germline V lookup: CDR1 LNHDA, CDR2 SQIVND (reference sequence). The J segment lost 4 bases and the V segment lost 5 bases, leaving 6 bases of the junction unmatched. CDR3 length: 14 residues. The CDR3 is CASSYRQGTYGYTF. CDR3 DNA: TGTGCCAGTAGTTATCGACAGGGGACCTATGGCTACACCTTC.

The chain couples TRBV15 to TRBJ2-5, with TRBD2 as a possible D gene (5 bases). The germline V gene has CDR1 LNHNV and CDR2 YYDKDF (reference sequence). V lost 5 bases, J lost 5 bases, and 12 bases lay in between. The CDR3 is 13 amino acids. Here the CDR3 reads CATSGGSVETQYF. CDR3 sequence (DNA): TGTGCCACCAGCGGCGGGTCCGTGGAGACCCAGTACTTC.

The chain employs TRBV11-3 and TRBJ1-1; D may be TRBD1 (6 bases). Per germline, CDR1 SGHNT and CDR2 YENEEA. Trimming cost V 4 bases and J 1 base, with 13 bases left between them. CDR3 length: 15 amino acids. The CDR3, as DNA: TGTGCCAGCAGCTCAGGCTGGACAGCGAACACTGAAGCTTTCTTT. It translates to CASSSGWTANTEAFF.

V usage is TRBV11-1 and J usage is TRBJ1-1, with D possibly matching TRBD1 (6 bases). Trimming shortened V by 5 bases and J by 4 bases, and 17 bases separated the two germline ends. The CDR3 sequence is 15 residues long. Germline CDR1 and CDR2: SGHAT and FQDESV (reference sequence). The CDR3 loop is CASSRRGGAGTEAFF. The CDR3 DNA is TGTGCCAGCAGCCGCCGCGGGGGCGCGGGCACTGAAGCTTTCTTT.

This chain connects TRBV6-5 to TRBJ1-5, with unresolved D. Per the germline V gene, CDR1 is MNHEY and CDR2 is SVGAGI. There are 14 residues in the CDR3. With 2 bases removed from V and 0 bases from J, the gap between germline ends came to 5 bases. In DNA, the CDR3 is TGTGCCAGCAGTTACCTAAATAGCAATCAGCCCCAGCATTTT. Translating it yields CASSYLNSNQPQHF.

The V and J genes are TRBV6-5 and TRBJ1-6; the D gene is possibly TRBD1 (5 bases). Trimming removed 0 bases from V and 12 bases from J, with 18 bases in between. This CDR3 contains 16 residues. Germline V gives CDR1 MNHEY, CDR2 SVGAGI. The chain's CDR3 is CASSYSNVGRVLPLHF. The CDR3 DNA reads TGTGCCAGCAGTTACTCGAACGTAGGCAGGGTTTTACCCCTCCACTTT.

V is TRBV6-6 and J is TRBJ2-1; D perhaps matches TRBD1 (5 bases). Germline-derived CDR1 and CDR2 are MNHNY and SVGAGI (reference sequence). The CDR3 consists of 15 residues. The V end was cut by 1 base, the J end by 6 bases, with 13 bases between. DNA for the CDR3: TGTGCCAGCAGTTACTTCGCAGGGATCAGCAATGAGCAGTTCTTC. Protein sequence: CASSYFAGISNEQFF.

This chain joins TRBV19 and TRBJ2-5, with 10 bases that match TRBD2. Germline CDR1 and CDR2: LNHDA and SQIVND (reference sequence). CDR3 length: 16 amino acids. The J segment lost 5 bases and the V segment lost 2 bases, leaving 8 bases of the junction unmatched. The CDR3 sequence: CASSILSGGARETQYF. CDR3 coding DNA: TGTGCCAGTAGTATACTAAGCGGGGGGGCCCGTGAGACCCAGTACTTC.